This TCR beta chain was identified in a study of T cell responses to AZD1222 COVID-19 vaccine. Study-wide results and limits: Unmutated variant regions are reportedly targeted by nearly half of spike-specific TCRs. All repertoire sampling was performed exclusively after the peak T cell response. A mostly white British donor set with more females was recruited, and clonal diversity was possibly underestimated. Along spike, vaccine-associated CD4 TCRs were found throughout, with dominance at 160-218 and 743-854.

The assay was immunoSEQ multiplex PCR, and TCRdb's table has in-frame clones only and misses some. The sample contains about 110,000 clones, roughly 87% of which appear only once. V trimming: 2 bases; J trimming: 4 bases; junction bases outside the gene matches: 16. The germline V gene encodes CDR1 MNHNS and CDR2 SASEGT. The CDR3 runs 18 residues. Comments on this clone: What it recognizes is unknown.

The clonotype was recovered from an adult in good health. The chain couples TRBV6-1 to TRBJ2-7; 8 bases match TRBD1. Sequenced here: peripheral blood, sampled on day 0 of MenACWY control vaccination. The CDR3 spells CASSESFVSGRGRYEQYF. The CDR3 DNA sequence: TGTGCCAGCAGTGAATCTTTCGTCTCGGGCAGGGGGCGATACGAGCAGTACTTC.